This T cell receptor beta chain stems from a study of blood T cell repertoires in COVID-19. Study at large: Sites across the United States, Italy and Spain contributed samples from acute and convalescent COVID-19. The cDNA or gDNA used as material had been derived from T cells, B-cell-depleted T cells, or PBMCs.

As originally analysed: It was from reference gene primer amplification that nucleated cell counts were estimated. The table came from immunoSEQ multiplex PCR; TCRdb's copy has only in-frame clones and leaves some out. That table furnishes V, J and clone size, whereas the DNA furnished D and trimming. This sample yields about 89,000 clones, of which more than 60% are seen a single time; less than 60% belongs to the top ten. The CDR3 length is 11 residues. Trimming pared 8 bases from V and 4 bases from J, leaving 6 bases between. The germline gives CDR1 SGHDN, CDR2 FVKESK. The sample was peripheral blood. The source of this sequence is a human donor in a cohort sampled during active COVID-19. The chain recombines TRBV14 with TRBJ1-3; unclear D gene. The CDR3 DNA is TGTGCCAGCGGCAAAGGAAACACCATATATTTT. Translated: CASGKGNTIYF.